Following are 8 T cell receptor beta chains from one sample sequenced in a study of blood T cell repertoires in COVID-19. The repertoire was sequenced with immunoSEQ multiplex PCR; TCRdb's copy has only in-frame clones and lacks some. The data contain about 320,000 clones, roughly 91% of them singletons. The sample was peripheral blood. These receptors all stem from a woman aged 30 to 39 with COVID-19, enrolled during active disease.

The chain has TRBV5-4 and TRBJ2-1; a possible D gene is TRBD2 (5 bases). CDR3 size: 15 residues. CDR1 is SGHNT and CDR2 is YYREEE in the germline V gene (reference sequence). With 0 bases removed from V and 3 bases from J, the gap between germline ends came to 10 bases. The CDR3 DNA reads as TGTGCCAGCAGCTTGGAACCCCGGGACTACAATGAGCAGTTCTTC. It codes for CASSLEPRDYNEQFF.

V and J are TRBV6-2 or TRBV6-3 and TRBJ1-2, with a possible D match to TRBD1 (6 bases). The germline CDR1 and CDR2 sequences are MNHEY and SVGEGT. This CDR3 comprises 13 residues. The V and J ends lost 2 bases and 8 bases respectively, with 12 bases between them. The CDR3 here is CASSYPDSSGYTF. CDR3 coding DNA: TGTGCCAGCAGTTACCCGGACAGCTCGGGCTACACCTTC.

The V call is TRBV9, the J call TRBJ2-7; TRBD1 agrees at 9 bases. Germline V gene lookup returns CDR1 SGDLS and CDR2 YYNGEE. CDR3 size: 16 residues. The J segment lost 6 bases and the V segment lost 5 bases, leaving 15 bases of the junction unmatched. The chain's CDR3 is CASSRGPGQGTFEQYF. As DNA, the CDR3 is TGTGCCAGCAGTCGGGGACCGGGACAGGGTACGTTCGAGCAGTACTTC.

J is TRBJ1-2 and V is TRBV21-1; the DNA was not compared with TRBD1, the D call given in the table. TRBV21-1 is flagged as a pseudogene. CDR3 length: 13 residues. CDR3 protein: CASSLGRGYGYTF. As DNA, the CDR3 is TGTGCCAGCAGCCTGGGCAGGGGGTATGGCTACACCTTC.

The rearrangement links TRBV24-1 to TRBJ1-5, with D unclear. The CDR3 contains 15 residues. Germline CDR1 is KGHDR and CDR2 is SFDVKD. V lost 2 bases and J 7 bases, leaving 14 bases between the germline ends. Here the CDR3 reads CATSDSSWTGQPQHF. CDR3 in DNA: TGTGCCACCAGTGATTCGAGTTGGACGGGACAGCCCCAGCATTTT.

The CDR3 DNA reads TGTGCCAGCACCCGAGGAGGGGCCTCCTACGAGCAGTACTTC. This sequence encodes CASTRGGASYEQYF. This chain joins TRBV28 and TRBJ2-7; D may be TRBD2 (6 bases). Per germline, CDR1 MDHEN and CDR2 SYDVKM. V was shortened by 7 bases and J by 0 bases, with 13 bases between the two germline ends. The CDR3 totals 14 residues.

The chain couples TRBV7-9 to TRBJ2-1; no firm D call. CDR3 size: 14 residues. Germline V gene sequence: CDR1 SEHNR, CDR2 FQNEAQ (reference sequence). The germline V and J ends were trimmed by 6 bases and 2 bases, with 11 bases remaining between them. The chain's CDR3 is CASSTDGPYNEQFF. CDR3 sequence (DNA): TGTGCCAGCAGTACAGATGGCCCCTACAATGAGCAGTTCTTC.

The chain links TRBV7-9 to TRBJ1-2, with 8 positions matching TRBD1. Unmatched junction bases numbered 11, after V lost 10 bases and J lost 7 bases. CDR3 length: 13 amino acids. From germline, CDR1 is SEHNR and CDR2 FQNEAQ (reference sequence). Here the CDR3 reads CATQQGEVVGYTF. The CDR3 DNA is TGTGCCACCCAACAGGGGGAGGTAGTTGGCTACACCTTC.